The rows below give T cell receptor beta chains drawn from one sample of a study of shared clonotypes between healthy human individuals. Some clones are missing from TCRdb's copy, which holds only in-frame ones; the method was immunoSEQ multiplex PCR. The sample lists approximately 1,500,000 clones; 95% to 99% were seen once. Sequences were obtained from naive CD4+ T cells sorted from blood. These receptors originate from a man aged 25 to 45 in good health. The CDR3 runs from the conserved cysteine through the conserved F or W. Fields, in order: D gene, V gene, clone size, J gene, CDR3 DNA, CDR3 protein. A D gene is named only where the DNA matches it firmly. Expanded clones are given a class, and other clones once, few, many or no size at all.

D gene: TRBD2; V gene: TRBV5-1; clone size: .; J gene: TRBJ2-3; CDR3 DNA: TGCGCCATCCCGCTAGCGGGCTACACAGATACGCAGTATTTT; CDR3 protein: CAIPLAGYTDTQYF
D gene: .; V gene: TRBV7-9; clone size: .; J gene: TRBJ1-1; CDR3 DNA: TGTGCCAGCAGCTTAGCCACACGGGACTCAGCTTTCTTT; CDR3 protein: CASSLATRDSAFF
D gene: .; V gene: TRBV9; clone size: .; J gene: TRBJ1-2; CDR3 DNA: TGTGCCAGCAGCGTAGGCAGGGTTTCTAACTATGGCTACACCTTC; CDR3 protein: CASSVGRVSNYGYTF
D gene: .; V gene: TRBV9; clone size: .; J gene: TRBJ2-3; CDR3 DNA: TGTGCCAGCAGCGTACTAAGCGGGTCCCACATAGATACGCAGTATTTT; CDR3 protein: CASSVLSGSHIDTQYF
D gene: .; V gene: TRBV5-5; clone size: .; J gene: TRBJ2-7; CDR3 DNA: TGTGCCAGCGGTTCTCAGGGGCAGCACTACGAGCAGTACTTC; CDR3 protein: CASGSQGQHYEQYF
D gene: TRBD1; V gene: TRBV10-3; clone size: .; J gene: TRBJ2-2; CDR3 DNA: TGTGCCATCAGTAAAGGACAGGGGGCATCTACCGGGGAGCTGTTTTTT; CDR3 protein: CAISKGQGASTGELFF
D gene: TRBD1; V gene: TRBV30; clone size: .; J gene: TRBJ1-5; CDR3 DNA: TGTGCCTGGACAGGGGGGGTGGATCAGCCCCAGCATTTT; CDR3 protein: CAWTGGVDQPQHF
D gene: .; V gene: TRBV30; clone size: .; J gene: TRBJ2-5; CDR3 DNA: TGTGCCTGGAGTGTATTAGCCAGGTCCCCCCAAGAGACCCAGTACTTC; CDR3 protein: CAWSVLARSPQETQYF
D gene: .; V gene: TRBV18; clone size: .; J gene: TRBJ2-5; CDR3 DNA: TGTGCCAGCTCACCAATCTCGAGGGAAGAGACCCAGTACTTC; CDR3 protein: CASSPISREETQYF
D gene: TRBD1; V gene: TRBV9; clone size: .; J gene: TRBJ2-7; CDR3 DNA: TGTGCCAGCAGCATAGGACAGGGGCATCACGAGCAGTACTTC; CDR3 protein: CASSIGQGHHEQYF
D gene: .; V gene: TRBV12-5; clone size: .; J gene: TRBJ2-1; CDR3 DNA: TGTGCTAGTGCCCCCGGATTCTCCTACAATGAGCAGTTCTTC; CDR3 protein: CASAPGFSYNEQFF
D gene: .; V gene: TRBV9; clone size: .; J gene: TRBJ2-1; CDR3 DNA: TGTGCCAGCAGCGTTTCAGGGTGGAATGAGCAGTTCTTC; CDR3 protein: CASSVSGWNEQFF
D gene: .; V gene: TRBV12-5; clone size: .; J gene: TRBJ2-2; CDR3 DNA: TGTGCTAGTGGTTTGGTAGGAGGTACCGGGGAGCTGTTTTTT; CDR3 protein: CASGLVGGTGELFF
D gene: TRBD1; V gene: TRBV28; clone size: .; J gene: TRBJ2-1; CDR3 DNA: TGTGCCAGCAGCACCGGGGGGGGACAGGGGCTCAATGAGCAGTTCTTC; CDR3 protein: CASSTGGGQGLNEQFF
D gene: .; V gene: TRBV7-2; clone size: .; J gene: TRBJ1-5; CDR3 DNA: TGTGCCAGCAGCTTAGGCCACCCGGGCAATCAGCCCCAGCATTTT; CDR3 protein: CASSLGHPGNQPQHF
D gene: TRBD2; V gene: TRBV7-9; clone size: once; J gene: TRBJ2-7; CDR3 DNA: TGTGCCAGCAGTGTTAGCGGGACCTACGAGCAGTACTTC; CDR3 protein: CASSVSGTYEQYF
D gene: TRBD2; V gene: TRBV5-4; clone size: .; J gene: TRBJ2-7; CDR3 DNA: TGTGCCAGCAGATTAGCGGGACTTAGCTCCTACGAGCAGTACTTC; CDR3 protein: CASRLAGLSSYEQYF
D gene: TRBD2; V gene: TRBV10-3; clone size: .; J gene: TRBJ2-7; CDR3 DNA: TGTGCCATCAGGGCTAGCGGGAGTCCAGGTCCCGTCTACGAGCAGTACTTC; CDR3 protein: CAIRASGSPGPVYEQYF
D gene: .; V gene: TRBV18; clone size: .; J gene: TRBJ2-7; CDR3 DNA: TGTGCCAGCTCACCACCGTCCAAGCCCTACGAGCAGTACTTC; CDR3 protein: CASSPPSKPYEQYF
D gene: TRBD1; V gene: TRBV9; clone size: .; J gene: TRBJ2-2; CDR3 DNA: TGTGCCAGCAGCATAGTGACAGGGACGACCGGGGAGCTGTTTTTT; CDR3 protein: CASSIVTGTTGELFF
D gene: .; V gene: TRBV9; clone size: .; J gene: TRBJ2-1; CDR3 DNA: TGTGCCAGCAGCGTAGTTGGGGGCGCCGGACCCAACAATGAGCAGTTCTTC; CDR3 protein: CASSVVGGAGPNNEQFF
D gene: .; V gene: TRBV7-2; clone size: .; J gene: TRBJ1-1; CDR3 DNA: TGTGCCAGCAGCCCGGGACGTCCGAACACTGAAGCTTTCTTT; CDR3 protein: CASSPGRPNTEAFF
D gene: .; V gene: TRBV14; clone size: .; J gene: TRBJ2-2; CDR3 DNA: TGTGCCAGCAGCCAAAGCCGGGACACTTGGAACACCGGGGAGCTGTTTTTT; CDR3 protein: CASSQSRDTWNTGELFF
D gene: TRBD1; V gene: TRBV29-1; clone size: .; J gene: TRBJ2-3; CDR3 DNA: TGCAGCGTACAGGGGCGACTTAGCACAGATACGCAGTATTTT; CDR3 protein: CSVQGRLSTDTQYF
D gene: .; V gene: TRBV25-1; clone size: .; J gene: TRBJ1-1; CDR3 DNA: TGTGCCAGCAGTGAAGTGGTGAACACTGAAGCTTTCTTT; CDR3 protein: CASSEVVNTEAFF
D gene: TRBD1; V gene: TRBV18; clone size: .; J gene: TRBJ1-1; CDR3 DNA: TGTGCCAGCTCGGACTTTGGGACAGGGACCACTGAAGCTTTCTTT; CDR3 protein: CASSDFGTGTTEAFF
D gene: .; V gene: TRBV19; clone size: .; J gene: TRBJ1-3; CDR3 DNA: TGTGCCAGTAGTACAGAATCTGGAAACACCATATATTTT; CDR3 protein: CASSTESGNTIYF
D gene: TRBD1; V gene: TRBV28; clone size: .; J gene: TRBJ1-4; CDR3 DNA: TGTGCCAGCAGTTTTAGGGACAGGGGGGACTTTTTTGAAAAACTGTTTTTT; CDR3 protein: CASSFRDRGDFFEKLFF
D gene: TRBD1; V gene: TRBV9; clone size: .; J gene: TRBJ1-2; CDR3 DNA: TGTGCCAGCAGCCAGGGGGACATTGGCTATGGCTACACCTTC; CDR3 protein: CASSQGDIGYGYTF
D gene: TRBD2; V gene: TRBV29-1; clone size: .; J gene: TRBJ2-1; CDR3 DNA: TGCAGCGTGGGAACTAGCGGGGCTTACAATGAGCAGTTCTTC; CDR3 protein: CSVGTSGAYNEQFF
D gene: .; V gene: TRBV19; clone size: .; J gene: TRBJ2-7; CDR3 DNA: TGTGCCAGTAGTAGAGACAGGAACTACGAGCAGTACTTC; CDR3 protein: CASSRDRNYEQYF
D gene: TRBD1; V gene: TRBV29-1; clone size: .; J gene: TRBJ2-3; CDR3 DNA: TGCAGCTTGGGGGGACAGGCTAGCACAGATACGCAGTATTTT; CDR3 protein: CSLGGQASTDTQYF
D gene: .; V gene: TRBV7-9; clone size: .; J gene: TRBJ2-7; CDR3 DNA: TGTGCCAGCAGCTTTACGTCGGAGGGAAGCGAGCAGTACTTC; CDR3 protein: CASSFTSEGSEQYF
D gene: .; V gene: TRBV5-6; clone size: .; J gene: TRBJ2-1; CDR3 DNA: TGTGCTGGGCCCCCCAACGACTCCTACAATGAGCAGTTCTTC; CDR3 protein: CAGPPNDSYNEQFF
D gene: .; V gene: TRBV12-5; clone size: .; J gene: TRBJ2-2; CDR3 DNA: TGTGCTAGTGGTTTGGAAGCAACACCGGGACGTACAAGAGGGGAGCTGTTTTTT; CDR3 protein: CASGLEATPGRTRGELFF
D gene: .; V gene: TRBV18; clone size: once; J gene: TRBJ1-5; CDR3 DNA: TGTGCCAGCTCACCGGCGGGGGAACGGCAGCCCCAGCATTTT; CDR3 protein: CASSPAGERQPQHF
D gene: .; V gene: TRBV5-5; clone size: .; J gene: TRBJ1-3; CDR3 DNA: TGTGCCAGCAGCATCGTTCTAGACTCTGGAAACACCATATATTTT; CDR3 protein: CASSIVLDSGNTIYF
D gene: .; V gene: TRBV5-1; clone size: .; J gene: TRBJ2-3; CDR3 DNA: TGCGCCAGCAGCCCCGAGGGGGACACAGATACGCAGTATTTT; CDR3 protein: CASSPEGDTDTQYF
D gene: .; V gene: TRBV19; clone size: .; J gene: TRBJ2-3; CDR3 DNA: TGTGCCAGTAGTATAGGGACAATAGGAGATACGCAGTATTTT; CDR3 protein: CASSIGTIGDTQYF
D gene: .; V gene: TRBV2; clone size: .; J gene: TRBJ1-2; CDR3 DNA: TGTGCCAGCAGTAGCATGGCTAACTATGGCTACACCTTC; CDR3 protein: CASSSMANYGYTF
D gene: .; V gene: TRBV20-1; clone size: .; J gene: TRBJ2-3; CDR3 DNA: TGCAGTGCTAGTAGCCCAGATACGCAGTATTTT; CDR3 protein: CSASSPDTQYF
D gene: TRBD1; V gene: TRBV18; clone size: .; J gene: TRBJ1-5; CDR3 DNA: TGTGCCAGCTCTCTCGGACAGGTCGGCAATCAGCCCCAGCATTTT; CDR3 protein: CASSLGQVGNQPQHF
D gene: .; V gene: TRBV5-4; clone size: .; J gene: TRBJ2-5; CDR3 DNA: TGTGCCAGCAGCTTGGGGGCGTACCAAGAGACCCAGTACTTC; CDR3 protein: CASSLGAYQETQYF
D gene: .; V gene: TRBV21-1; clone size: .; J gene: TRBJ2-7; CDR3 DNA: TGTGCCAGCAGCTCATGTTTTGGGACAGGGGGCCACGAGCAGTACTTC; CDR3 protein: CASSSCFGTGGHEQYF